This TCR beta chain derives from a study of identical twins (dated by TCRdb to about 2016). As for the study more broadly: To test whether fetal clonotypes persist, the study used deep sequencing on TCR alpha and beta repertoires from monozygotic twins, unrelated adults of various ages, and cord blood. To rule out contamination, replicate twin experiments were performed at different times with different library preparation protocols.

Beyond this particular receptor, the publication reports: Compared with coincidental sharing between unrelated individuals, out-of-frame TCR alpha sequences shared between twins had an excess of sequences with low generation probability. Conclusions relied on cross-sectional statistical analysis, since the same donors could not be followed over many years. In beta out-of-frame sequences, excess twin sharing was weaker, because having fewer shared sequences lowered the signal-to-noise ratio. Invariant T cells such as MAIT and iNKT could partly confound zero-insertion analyses, although diverse VJ usage argued against such confounding for most clonotypes. Recombination models systematically underestimated out-of-frame TCR alpha sharing in monozygotic twins but agreed with sharing between unrelated individuals. Fewer insertions were carried by abundant cord blood beta clonotypes; a weaker similar trend was observed in young adult naive repertoires, while no such trend was observed in memory repertoires.

CDR1 and CDR2, per the germline V gene (reference sequence), are LNHDA and SQIVND. The CDR3, cysteine through phenylalanine, is 13 amino acids long. The DNA shown is the 39-base CDR3, in frame from base 1. All donors were healthy Caucasians. The twin cohort consisted of three pairs of female monozygotic twins, all aged roughly 18 to 30 years. CD4+ and CD8+ T cell populations were isolated with positive isolation kits from Invitrogen. Library method: 5' RACE. The sample was run on an Illumina HiSeq 2000. Template switching added a universal primer binding site, and the final cDNA carried a unique molecular identifier that allowed TCR cDNA molecules to be counted accurately. First-strand cDNA for TCR alpha and beta chains was synthesized from specific primers in the conserved constant-segment region. Each cDNA library was double barcoded, with a SMART-Mk sample barcode plus Illumina barcodes, to control for contamination. TruSeq adapter sequences along with Illumina sample barcodes were introduced in two successive PCR steps. TCR alpha and beta cDNA libraries were sequenced on the Illumina HiSeq platform with custom primers. The published analysis was carried out like this. Raw reads were processed with MiGEC to extract unique molecular identifiers, and MiXCR was used to determine CDR3 positions. Recombination models were inferred per individual with the repgenHMM and IGoR tools using an EM algorithm. Shared clonotypes were analyzed with the tcR package in R, and sharing was normalized by the product of cloneset sizes. To study raw recombination free of thymic and clonal selection effects, out-of-frame nonproductive sequences were analyzed. Starting from the raw public reads, TCRdb applied fastp trimming at Q25, assembled clones with MiXCR and retained in-frame beta chains. CDR3 protein duplicates are merged, each entry listing the most common genes and DNA. These V and J calls originate from TCRdb's pipeline instead of the authors' own analysis. In all, the sample holds 350,000 or so distinct CDR3 sequences, and 10% to 15% of those were seen once. The ten top clones hold approximately 7.6% of the sample.

Details on this clonotype: Its binding antigen is unknown. Qualities for individual bases were not recorded, and no much larger clone is one base off.

This sample was shared with a second study, whose subject was yellow fever vaccine responses in identical twins. Reported in the second study: According to the authors, in identical twins the way T cells responded to vaccination appeared partly convergent and partly personalized. In the study, vaccine-responding T cell clones were precisely tracked in identical twins.

The chain links TRBV19 with TRBJ2-7; 7 bases in between match TRBD1. The sample was CD8+ T cells sorted from blood. The sequence was collected from a woman under 30 in good health. The DNA sequence is as follows: TGTGCATGGGGGACAGATCAAGCCTACGAGCAGTACTTC. Its translation reads: CAWGTDQAYEQYF.